This T cell receptor (beta chain) appears in the sequencing data of a study of cytomegalovirus exposure and HLA in healthy donors (TCRdb year 2017). At the level of the whole study: In an earlier analysis of approximately 500 of the donors, 276 Gb of sequence data and 100 million or so unique TCR beta sequences from about 190 million T cells were reported. About 300 gigabases of sequencing data and tens of millions of unique TCR sequences were included in an early release covering about 700 HLA-typed donors. The genetic ancestry cluster associated with self-reported Caucasian donors included 70% to 85% of the roughly 410 genotyped donors. The study was designed to test whether signatures of past pathogen exposure could be identified by cataloging public T cell receptors. The T cell repertoires of around 670 subjects were profiled by immunosequencing and related to cytomegalovirus serostatus. In addition to the first cohort of 666 subjects, a separate validation cohort of over 90 different subjects was used. The study combined high-throughput TCR immunosequencing, statistical association of individual TCRs with disease status, and machine learning to predict cytomegalovirus infection status. A later analysis re-examined previously published TCR beta repertoires from about 670 donors and added high-resolution HLA genotyping to investigate patterns of TCR occurrence. The later analysis used no new phenotypic data to find candidate immune exposures, relying instead on TCR beta sequences and their occurrence across donors. An earlier analysis of around 580 of the donors used high-throughput TCR beta sequencing to judge whether each TCR beta V gene segment behaved as functional or pseudogenic. Donor age, sex, ethnicity and CMV serostatus were compiled together with the repertoire data. A later genetic analysis used genome-wide SNP genotypes for 398 of the 666 donors, treating that subset as a discovery cohort. All discovery cohort repertoires had been generated on a single sequencing platform. HLA typing included class I and class II loci at four-digit resolution. Typing coverage differed by locus: A, B, C, DRB1 and DQB1 were typed in about 620-640 donors, DQA1 in about 510, DPA1 in approximately 600, and DPB1 in 400 to 480. Because of strong linkage in the cohort, roughly five DR-DQ haplotypes were treated as single units for association and clustering. On average, 235,054 unique TCR beta nucleotide sequences were sequenced per donor among some 430 genotyped donors of the cohort, with roughly 18% of those sequences being non-productive.

Measured from the cysteine to the phenylalanine, the CDR3 is 15 residues long. Solely the CDR3 DNA is kept, with 45 bases framed from the first base. The germline ends are 17 bases apart after V is trimmed by 1 base and J by 10 bases. Via the germline V gene (reference sequence), CDR1 is LNHDA and CDR2 SQIVND. Receptor amplification or capture employed the immunoSEQ multiplex PCR assay. A mixture of 60 forward primers for TCR Vbeta segments and 13 reverse primers for TCR Jbeta segments was used in the multiplex PCR. The CDR3 region of rearranged TCR beta genes was amplified from genomic DNA by a multiplex PCR assay. The Illumina HiSeq System was used to sequence the amplified TCR beta libraries as 87-base-pair reads. On the authors' methods: A later analysis counted about 80 million unique TCR beta chains across the 550 to 750 repertoires, and around 12 million of these chains were shared by at least two donors. Raw reads were error-corrected and collapsed into unique sequences with a nearest-neighbor algorithm that merged closely related sequences to remove PCR and sequencing errors. To assign V, D and J gene segments, CDR3 sequences were aligned to IMGT reference sequences. For a sequence to be retained, a match of at least six nucleotides was required to both a V gene segment and a J gene segment. Rearrangements were called productive when the CDR3 lacked stop codons and stayed in frame with V and J; all others were non-productive. Following IMGT convention, CDR3 was defined as the stretch from the second conserved V-encoded cysteine up to the conserved J-encoded phenylalanine. In an earlier analysis of 500 to 650 of the donors, sequences lacking an unambiguous match to a single V gene segment were excluded. An earlier analysis of approximately 590 of the donors classified V segments as functional when productive rearrangements were above 56.7% and as segregating when the standard deviation between donors was above 5%. A statistical classification framework was built to diagnose cytomegalovirus status from the catalog of TCR beta chain sequences. In a later analysis, V and J genes were assigned by comparing TCR nucleotide sequences against IMGT/GENE-DB human TR gene sequences. The TCRdist pipeline was used in a later analysis to assign CDR3 sequences and most-parsimonious VDJ recombination scenarios. A later analysis defined each TCR beta chain by its CDR3 amino acid sequence plus V-gene family, and excluded reads lacking a unique V-gene family. As a way to deal with suspected cross-contamination and a sequencing artifact, a later analysis dropped approximately 570 nucleotide sequences that were highly shared and had low generation probability. In a later analysis, a clonal expansion index was calculated for each public chain from normalized within-repertoire ranks of inferred template counts. Generation probabilities in a later analysis came from a VDJ recombination model fitted to out-of-frame rearrangements, and those results were checked against IGoR. Hypergeometric tests were used in a later analysis to score TCR-TCR, TCR-HLA and TCR-CMV co-occurrence, with a repertoire-size bias correction applied to the TCR pairs. To estimate false discovery rates, a later analysis permuted the HLA or CMV assignments 20 times. A later analysis grouped co-occurring TCRs with DBSCAN, adding TCRdist sequence similarity when clustering within HLA-allele-positive subsets. Repertoires with fewer than 30,000 or more than 120,000 public chains were left out of co-occurrence clustering, as were a handful of repertoires with anomalous nucleotide sharing. TCRdb retrieved this table from immuneACCESS and kept in-frame rearrangements only. Not all clones are present; in checked studies, unresolved V genes account for under half, and no reason is known for the remainder. D and trimming come from the DNA, and the V and J calls and clone size come from that table. Counted in this sample were fewer than 130,000 clones; 70% to 80% of them appeared once. Of the sample, roughly 5% is held by the ten largest clones.

The paper as a whole reports these results and caveats: When HLA alleles, especially DR and DQ, strongly co-occurred, TCR associations were difficult to assign to individual alleles. It was suggested by the authors that the approach could potentially be generalized to other disease states and immunological phenotypes. A group of highly shared sequence variants was considered likely to be a technical artifact of the sequencing pipeline. In the study, approximately 150 TCR beta chains were listed as associated with cytomegalovirus. For the cohort, immune exposure information was limited to CMV serostatus. In vitro tests confirmed that a few of the cytomegalovirus-associated TCR beta chains recognize cytomegalovirus antigens. The 87-base-pair reads could not distinguish some IMGT-functional V segments, including TRBV6-2 and TRBV6-3, so those segments were excluded. Because some donors lacked HLA typing at each locus, the association tests relied only on the typed subset. Most CMV-associated TCR beta chains appeared to be HLA-restricted in a later analysis, and the HLA associations seemed to be driven largely by CMV exposure. Only TCR beta chains were sequenced in this cohort, and the absence of alpha or paired-chain data limited detectable features. In a later analysis, several top co-occurrence clusters were reported to appear linked to parvovirus B19, influenza, CMV and Epstein-Barr virus. In a later analysis, HLA-associated TCR beta chains were found to be more clonally expanded and to have lower generation probabilities than equally common non-associated chains. According to a later genetic analysis, donors in an Asian-associated ancestry cluster had fewer N-insertions in productive TCRs than the approximately 700-donor mean. The presence/absence analyses assumed that sequencing depth was roughly uniform across donors, and that assumption may not be true. Correlated functional status among segregating V segments might be attributable to linkage disequilibrium, but an unknown experimental factor could not be ruled out. An earlier analysis of roughly 570 of the donors showed that most TCR beta V segments appeared in productive rearrangements either about 87% or about 30% of the time, which broadly matched IMGT annotations. In a later analysis, some 18,000 TCR beta sequences were associated with specific HLA alleles at a false discovery rate of 0.05. About 17 rarely observed V segments, including chromosome 9 orphons, were excluded from the earlier analysis of about 610 of the donors because counts were too low. A further reported finding was that TCR beta sequences accurately predicted the HLA-A and HLA-B alleles for most subjects in the first cohort. A later analysis found that TCR association rates varied across HLA loci, with DRB1 alleles showing the most associated TCRs and HLA-C alleles the fewest. The classifier was reported to diagnose cytomegalovirus status with high specificity and sensitivity in both the original cohort and the validation cohort. Across donors, most TCR sequences were observed very rarely, whereas some public TCRs were present in many individuals. In a later genetic analysis, a missense DCLRE1C variant was associated with V-gene and J-gene trimming of TCR beta chains, and the association was replicated in an independent cohort.

Concerning this clone itself: Its recognized antigen is unknown. No qualities accompany the bases; no much larger clone lies one base away.

The cohort was made up of approximately 670 healthy bone marrow donors. At the time of sampling, every cohort member was nominally healthy, though immune exposures that went unrecorded were likely present. The donor was CMV seropositive and belonged to the group of some 290 seropositive cohort members. A peripheral blood sample was collected from each donor, and TCR beta sequencing was performed on peripheral blood mononuclear cells. Genomic DNA extraction from the blood cell samples was performed with the Qiagen DNeasy Blood Extraction Kit. The chain couples TRBV19 to TRBJ1-5; no D segment can be confidently identified. The source material was PBMCs. This receptor was obtained from a female donor in good health and CMV-seropositive. The encoded CDR3 is CASSIGSWKPSPQHF. The nucleotide sequence is given as TGTGCCAGTAGTATAGGGAGCTGGAAGCCTTCCCCCCAGCATTTT.